The present entry profiles one TCR beta chain with its context. This CDR3 region has 15 residues. V gave up 2 bases and J gave up 3 bases, with 14 bases separating them. CDR1 SGHRS and CDR2 YFSETQ come from the germline V gene. These data belong to a study of blood T cell repertoires in COVID-19. Background on the study: Acute-phase and convalescent COVID-19 samples originated in the United States, Italy and Spain. From T cells, B-cell-depleted T cells, or PBMCs came the material, which was cDNA or gDNA.

In the source study's methods: Amplification of reference gene primers was used by the study to estimate nucleated cell counts. The assay was immunoSEQ multiplex PCR, and TCRdb's table has in-frame clones only and misses some. V, J and clone size are those of that table, while D and trimming were read from the DNA. The sample records 100,000 to 150,000 clones, about 84% being singletons. The J gene is TRBJ1-1, the V gene TRBV5-1, with D possibly being TRBD1 (5 bases). The specimen was peripheral blood. The TCR was taken from a woman aged 55-70 years with acute or convalescent COVID-19. Here the CDR3 DNA reads TGCGCCAGCAGCTTTAGTCCGGAAGGGGACACTGAAGCTTTCTTT. Translation gives CASSFSPEGDTEAFF.